This paragraph reports one T cell receptor (beta chain). Brentuximab vedotin exposure varied among the patients, all of whom had relapsed after autologous stem cell transplantation. The source of the sample is a study of PD-1 blockade in classical Hodgkin lymphoma. The CDR3 contains 16 residues. Losses at the gene ends were 0 bases for V and 6 bases for J; bases not matched to a gene: 3. Per germline, CDR1 SNHLY and CDR2 FYNNEI. This table comes from immunoSEQ multiplex PCR, and its TCRdb copy is limited to in-frame clones, with some not included. The data contain under 95,000 clones, around 93% of them singletons.

The origin of this receptor is a human donor with classical Hodgkin lymphoma. Here the sequenced sample was peripheral blood mononuclear cells (PBMCs), taken at baseline. The rearrangement links TRBV2 to TRBJ1-5; TRBD1 aligns across 12 bases. CDR3 DNA sequence: TGTGCCAGCAGTGAAGCGGGACAGGGGGCTGGTCAGCCCCAGCATTTT. It codes for CASSEAGQGAGQPQHF.